The 16 T cell receptor beta chains reported below all come from one sample, sequenced in a study of T cell responses to AZD1222 COVID-19 vaccine. TCRdb's table, derived via immunoSEQ multiplex PCR, lists solely in-frame clones and lacks some. The data show 140,000 to 150,000 clones, around nine tenths seen once. Sequenced here: peripheral blood, sampled on day 0 of AZD1222 vaccination. These receptors were taken from an adult in good health.

This chain uses TRBV6-5 with TRBJ1-1, with unresolved D. The germline gives CDR1 MNHEY, CDR2 SVGAGI. This CDR3 has 13 residues. Between the trimmed V and J ends, which lost 6 bases and 2 bases, there was a span of 10 bases. For the CDR3, the DNA is TGTGCCAGCAGAATAGTTCCTAACACTGAAGCTTTCTTT. It codes for CASRIVPNTEAFF.

The rearrangement links TRBV9 to TRBJ2-7; D possibly corresponds to TRBD2 (6 bases). V gave up 5 bases and J gave up 2 bases, with 17 bases separating them. This CDR3 is 15 amino acids long. Germline assignment: CDR1 SGDLS and CDR2 YYNGEE. CDR3 protein: CASSATGTGPYEQYF. CDR3 bases: TGTGCCAGCAGTGCCACCGGGACTGGGCCCTACGAGCAGTACTTC.

The chain couples TRBV28 to TRBJ1-3; no definite D call. Germline CDR1 reads MDHEN; CDR2 reads SYDVKM. Deletions cut 10 bases from V and 6 bases from J, with 13 bases between. The CDR3 has 12 residues. The CDR3 is CAIGKGVNTIYF. For the CDR3, the DNA is TGTGCCATCGGAAAAGGAGTAAACACCATATATTTT.

This clone has only one observation. The chain is built from TRBV5-8 and TRBJ2-7; 8 bases line up with TRBD1. This CDR3 has 15 amino acids. From germline, CDR1 is SGHTS and CDR2 YDEGEE. Trimming removed 5 bases from V and 5 bases from J; junction bases left unmatched: 12. The CDR3 reads CASRHARRGRDEQYF. CDR3 DNA sequence: TGTGCCAGCAGGCACGCCCGCAGGGGGCGGGACGAGCAGTACTTC.

The chain uses TRBV11-2 and TRBJ1-1; 8 nucleotides line up with TRBD1. This CDR3 spans 15 amino acids. Trimming at V came to 3 bases and at J to 1 base, leaving 4 bases not matched to a gene. Germline assignment: CDR1 SGHAT and CDR2 FQNNGV. The CDR3 loop is CASSLRGTGNTEAFF. The DNA for the CDR3 is TGTGCCAGCAGCTTGAGGGGGACAGGGAACACTGAAGCTTTCTTT.

The chain has TRBV5-1 and TRBJ1-3, with TRBD1 identical over 7 bases. Losses at the gene ends were 0 bases for V and 2 bases for J; bases not matched to a gene: 2. Germline V CDR1 and CDR2: SGHRS, YFSETQ. The CDR3 is 15 amino acids. Written as DNA, the CDR3 is TGCGCCAGCAGCTTGGATAGGGGGCCTGGAAACACCATATATTTT. Translated: CASSLDRGPGNTIYF.

This clone is a singleton in its sample. The V gene is TRBV11-3, the J gene TRBJ2-7, with a weak D call TRBD2 (7 bases). The CDR3 contains 14 residues. CDR1 SGHNT and CDR2 YENEEA come from the germline V gene. Trimming stripped 5 bases from V and 5 bases from J, with 16 bases between. The CDR3 reads CASSRGGAAHEQYF. CDR3 in DNA: TGTGCCAGCAGCAGGGGGGGGGCCGCTCACGAGCAGTACTTC.

The table lists this clone with a count of one. This sequence joins TRBV6-5 and TRBJ2-6; D is ambiguous. Trimming stripped 4 bases from V and 3 bases from J, with 13 bases between. This CDR3 has 16 residues. The germline V gene encodes CDR1 MNHEY and CDR2 SVGAGI. The CDR3 loop is CASSSPPSSGANVLTF. The CDR3 DNA reads as TGTGCCAGCAGTTCACCCCCAAGCAGTGGGGCCAACGTCCTGACTTTC.

V is TRBV10-2 and J is TRBJ2-7, with TRBD2 matching 11 bases. This CDR3 has 12 amino acids. Trimming removed 8 bases from V and 4 bases from J; junction bases left unmatched: 1. CDR1 is WSHSY and CDR2 is SAAADI in the germline V gene. The CDR3 bases are TGCGCCAGCGGGACTAGCGGTTACGAGCAGTACTTC. Translation: CASGTSGYEQYF.

DNA for the CDR3: TGTGCCAGCATTTCTACTTCAGGGGGCACAAGTGAAGCTTTCTTT. Its protein product is CASISTSGGTSEAFF. The chain joins TRBV6-5 to TRBJ1-1, with 8 bases identical to TRBD1. The V gene's germline CDR1 is MNHEY and CDR2 SVGAGI. The CDR3 has 15 residues. Trimming took 7 bases from V and 7 from J; bases not matched to a gene: 14.

This clone was counted once. The V and J genes are TRBV3-1 (or the pseudogene TRBV3-2) and TRBJ2-7; D perhaps matches TRBD2 (5 bases). From germline, CDR1 is LGHDT and CDR2 YNNKEL (reference sequence). Trimming stripped 5 bases from V and 3 bases from J, with 14 bases between. This CDR3 is built from 14 residues. The CDR3 nucleotides are TGTGCCAGCAGCTACGGACTCCGGGGCTACGAGCAGTACTTC. Its protein is CASSYGLRGYEQYF.

The J gene is TRBJ2-6, the V gene TRBV4-2; 13 bases fit TRBD2. The CDR3 consists of 16 residues. V lost 6 bases to trimming and J lost 3 bases; unmatched junction nucleotides: 2. Germline V gene data show CDR1 as LGHNA and CDR2 as YNFKEQ. In DNA form, the CDR3 reads TGTGCCAGCAGAGGACTAGCGGGGGTTGGGGCCAACGTCCTGACTTTC. Translated: CASRGLAGVGANVLTF.

V is TRBV12-3 or TRBV12-4 and J is TRBJ2-7; D is possibly TRBD1 (5 bases). The length of the CDR3 is 12 residues. Trimming left V 5 bases short and J 2 bases short, with 7 bases between. CDR3 DNA: TGTGCCAGCAGTGACAGAGCCTACGAGCAGTACTTC. It is translated as CASSDRAYEQYF.

This chain connects TRBV4-3 to TRBJ1-4, with unresolved D. The CDR3 runs 15 residues. The germline V and J ends were trimmed by 2 bases and 3 bases, with 10 bases remaining between them. The germline CDR1 and CDR2 sequences are LGHNA and YSLEER. The CDR3 coding sequence is TGCGCCAGCAGCCAAAACACCTGGGCTAATGAAAAACTGTTTTTT. Encoded protein: CASSQNTWANEKLFF.

This clone came up once. The gene calls are TRBV5-1 and TRBJ2-2; D perhaps matches TRBD2 (5 bases). This CDR3 has 14 amino acids. V lost 7 bases to trimming and J lost 4 bases, with 14 bases between them. Germline V gene data show CDR1 as SGHRS and CDR2 as YFSETQ. The CDR3 region is CASQRSSTTGELFF. The CDR3 nucleotides read TGCGCCAGCCAGCGGTCCAGCACCACCGGGGAGCTGTTTTTT.

This chain uses TRBV6-6 with TRBJ1-2, with TRBD1 matching over 9 bases. CDR1 and CDR2 from the germline V gene are MNHNY and SVGAGI (reference sequence). J was trimmed by 4 bases and V by 8 bases; bases with no gene match: 2. The CDR3 loop spans 12 amino acids. The CDR3 DNA follows: TGTGCCAGCGGGACAGGGCGCTATGGCTACACCTTC. It codes for CASGTGRYGYTF.